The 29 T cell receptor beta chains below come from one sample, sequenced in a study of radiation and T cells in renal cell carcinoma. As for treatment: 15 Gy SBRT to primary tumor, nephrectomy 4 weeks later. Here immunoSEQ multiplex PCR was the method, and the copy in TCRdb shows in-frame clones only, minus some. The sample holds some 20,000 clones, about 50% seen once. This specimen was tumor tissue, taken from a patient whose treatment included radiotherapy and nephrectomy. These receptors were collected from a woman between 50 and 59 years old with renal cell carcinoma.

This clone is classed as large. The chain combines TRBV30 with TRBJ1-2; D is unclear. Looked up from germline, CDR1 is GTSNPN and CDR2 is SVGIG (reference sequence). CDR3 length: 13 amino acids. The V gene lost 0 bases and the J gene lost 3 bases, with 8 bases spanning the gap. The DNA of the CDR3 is TGTGCCTGGAGTGTTCCCTGGCACTATGGCTACACCTTC. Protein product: CAWSVPWHYGYTF.

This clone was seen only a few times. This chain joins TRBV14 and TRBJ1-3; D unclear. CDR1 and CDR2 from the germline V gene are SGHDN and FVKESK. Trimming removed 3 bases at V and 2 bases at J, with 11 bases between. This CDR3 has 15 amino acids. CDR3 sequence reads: CASSQDHRAGNTIYF. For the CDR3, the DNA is TGTGCCAGCAGCCAGGACCATCGGGCTGGAAACACCATATATTTT. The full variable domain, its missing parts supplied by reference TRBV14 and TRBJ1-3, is EAGVTQFPSHSVIEKGQTVTLRCDPISGHDNLYWYRRVMGKEIKFLLHFVKESKQDESGMPNNRFLAERTGGTYSTLKVQPAELEDSGVYFCASSQDHRAGNTIYFGEGSWLTVV.

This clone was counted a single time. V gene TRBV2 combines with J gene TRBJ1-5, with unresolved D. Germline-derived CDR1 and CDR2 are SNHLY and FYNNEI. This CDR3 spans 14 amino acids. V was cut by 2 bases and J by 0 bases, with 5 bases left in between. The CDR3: CASSEFYSNQPQHF. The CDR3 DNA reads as TGTGCCAGCAGTGAATTCTATAGCAATCAGCCCCAGCATTTT.

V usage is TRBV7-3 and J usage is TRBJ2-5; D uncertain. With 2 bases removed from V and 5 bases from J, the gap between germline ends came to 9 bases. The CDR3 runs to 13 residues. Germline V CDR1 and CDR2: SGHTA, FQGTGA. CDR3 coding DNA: TGTGCCAGCAGCTTATTACCTGTGGAGACCCAGTACTTC. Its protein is CASSLLPVETQYF.

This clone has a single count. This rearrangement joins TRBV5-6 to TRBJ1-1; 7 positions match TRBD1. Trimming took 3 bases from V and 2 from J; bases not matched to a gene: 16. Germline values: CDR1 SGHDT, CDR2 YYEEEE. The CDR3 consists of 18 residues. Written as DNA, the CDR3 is TGTGCCAGCAGCTCCTTACGAGATATCACAGGGGCCAACACTGAAGCTTTCTTT. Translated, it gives CASSSLRDITGANTEAFF.

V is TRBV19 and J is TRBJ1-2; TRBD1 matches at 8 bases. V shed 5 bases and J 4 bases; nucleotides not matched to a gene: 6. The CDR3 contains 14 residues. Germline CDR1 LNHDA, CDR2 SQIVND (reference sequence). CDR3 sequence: CASSPGQGFYGYTF. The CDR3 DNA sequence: TGTGCCAGTAGTCCCGGACAGGGATTCTATGGCTACACCTTC.

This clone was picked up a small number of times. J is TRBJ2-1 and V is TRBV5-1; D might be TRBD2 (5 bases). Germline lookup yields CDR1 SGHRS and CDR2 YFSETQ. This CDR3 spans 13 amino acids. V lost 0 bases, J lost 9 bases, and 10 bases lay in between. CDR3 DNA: TGCGCCAGCAGCTTGGCGCCTAGCAGTGAGCAGTTCTTC. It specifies CASSLAPSSEQFF. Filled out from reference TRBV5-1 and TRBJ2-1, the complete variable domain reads KAGVTQTPRYLIKTRGQQVTLSCSPISGHRSVSWYQQTPGQGLQFLFEYFSETQRNKGNFPGRFSGRQFSNSRSEMNVSTLELGDSALYLCASSLAPSSEQFFGPGTRLTVL.

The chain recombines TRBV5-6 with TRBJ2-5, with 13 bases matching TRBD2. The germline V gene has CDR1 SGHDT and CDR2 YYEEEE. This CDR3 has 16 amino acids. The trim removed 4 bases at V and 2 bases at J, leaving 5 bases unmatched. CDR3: CASSRLAGGTQETQYF. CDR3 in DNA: TGTGCCAGCAGCCGACTAGCGGGGGGAACGCAAGAGACCCAGTACTTC.

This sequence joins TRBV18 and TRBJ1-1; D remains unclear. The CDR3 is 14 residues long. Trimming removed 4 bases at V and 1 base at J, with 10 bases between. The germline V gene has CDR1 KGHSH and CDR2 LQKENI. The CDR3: CASSLLEQNTEAFF. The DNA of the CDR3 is TGTGCCAGCTCACTGTTGGAGCAGAACACTGAAGCTTTCTTT.

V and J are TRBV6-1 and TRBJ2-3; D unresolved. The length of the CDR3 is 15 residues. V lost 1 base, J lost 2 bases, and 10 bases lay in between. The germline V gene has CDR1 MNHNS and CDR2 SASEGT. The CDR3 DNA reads TGTGCCAGCAGTGAAGGGGGAAGCAACACAGATACGCAGTATTTT. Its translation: CASSEGGSNTDTQYF.

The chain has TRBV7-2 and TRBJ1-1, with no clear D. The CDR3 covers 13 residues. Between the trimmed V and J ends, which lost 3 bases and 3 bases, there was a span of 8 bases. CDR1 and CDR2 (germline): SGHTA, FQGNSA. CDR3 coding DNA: TGTGCCAGCAGCTTTATGGGGTACACTGAAGCTTTCTTT. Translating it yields CASSFMGYTEAFF. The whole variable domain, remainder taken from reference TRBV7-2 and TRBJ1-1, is GAGVSQSPSNKVTEKGKDVELRCDPISGHTALYWYRQSLGQGLEFLIYFQGNSAPDKSGLPSDRFSAERTGGSVSTLTIQRTQQEDSAVYLCASSFMGYTEAFFGQGTRLTVV.

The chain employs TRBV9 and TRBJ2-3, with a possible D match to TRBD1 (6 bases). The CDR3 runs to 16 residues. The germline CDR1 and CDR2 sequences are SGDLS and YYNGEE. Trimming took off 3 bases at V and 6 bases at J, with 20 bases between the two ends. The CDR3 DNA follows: TGTGCCAGCAGCGCCGCCATTCCGACAGGTGGCGATACGCAGTATTTT. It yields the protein CASSAAIPTGGDTQYF.

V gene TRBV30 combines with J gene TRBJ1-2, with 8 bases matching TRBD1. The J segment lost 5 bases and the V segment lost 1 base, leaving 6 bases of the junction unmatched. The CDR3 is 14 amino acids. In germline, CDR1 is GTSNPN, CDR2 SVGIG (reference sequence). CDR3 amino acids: CAWSAGTGTYGYTF. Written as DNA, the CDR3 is TGTGCCTGGAGTGCCGGGACAGGTACTTATGGCTACACCTTC.

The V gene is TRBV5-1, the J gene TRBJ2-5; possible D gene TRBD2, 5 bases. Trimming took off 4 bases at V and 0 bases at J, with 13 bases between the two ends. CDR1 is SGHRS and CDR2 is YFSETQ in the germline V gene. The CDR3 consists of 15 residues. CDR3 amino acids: CASSQQPGNQETQYF. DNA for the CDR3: TGCGCCAGCAGCCAGCAACCGGGAAACCAAGAGACCCAGTACTTC.

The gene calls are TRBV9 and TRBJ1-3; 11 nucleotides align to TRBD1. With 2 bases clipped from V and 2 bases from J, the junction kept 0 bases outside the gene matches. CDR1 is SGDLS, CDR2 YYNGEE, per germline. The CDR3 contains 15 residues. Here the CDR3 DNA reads TGTGCCAGCAGCGTGGGACAGGGGGCTGGAAACACCATATATTTT. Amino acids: CASSVGQGAGNTIYF.

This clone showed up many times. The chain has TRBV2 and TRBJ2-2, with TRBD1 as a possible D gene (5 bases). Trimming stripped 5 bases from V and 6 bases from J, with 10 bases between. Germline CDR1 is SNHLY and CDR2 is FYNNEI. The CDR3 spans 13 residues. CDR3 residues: CASSFRVPGELFF. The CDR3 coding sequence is TGTGCCAGCAGTTTCAGGGTCCCCGGGGAGCTGTTTTTT.

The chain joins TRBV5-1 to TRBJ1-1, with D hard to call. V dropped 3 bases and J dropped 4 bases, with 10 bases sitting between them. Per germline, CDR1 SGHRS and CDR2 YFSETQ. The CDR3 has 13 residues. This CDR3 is CASSSLQGTEAFF. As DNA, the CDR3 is TGCGCCAGCAGCTCCCTTCAAGGCACTGAAGCTTTCTTT.

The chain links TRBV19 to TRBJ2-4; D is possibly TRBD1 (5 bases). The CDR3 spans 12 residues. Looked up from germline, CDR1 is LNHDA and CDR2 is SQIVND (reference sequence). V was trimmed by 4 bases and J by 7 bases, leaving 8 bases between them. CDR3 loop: CASSRQRNIQYF. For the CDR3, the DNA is TGTGCCAGTAGTAGACAGCGCAACATTCAGTACTTC.

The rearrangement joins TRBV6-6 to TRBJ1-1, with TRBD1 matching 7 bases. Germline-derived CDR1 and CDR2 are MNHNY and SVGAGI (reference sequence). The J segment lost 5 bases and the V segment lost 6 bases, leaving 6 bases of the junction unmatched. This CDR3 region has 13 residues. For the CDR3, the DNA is TGTGCCAGCAGGTTTCCAGGGGGGACTGAAGCTTTCTTT. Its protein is CASRFPGGTEAFF.

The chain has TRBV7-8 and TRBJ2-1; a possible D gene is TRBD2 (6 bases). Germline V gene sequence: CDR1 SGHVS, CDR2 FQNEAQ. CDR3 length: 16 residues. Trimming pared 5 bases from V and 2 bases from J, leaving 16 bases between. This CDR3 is CASSNRGGVTYNEQFF. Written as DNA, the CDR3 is TGTGCCAGCAGCAACCGAGGCGGGGTAACCTACAATGAGCAGTTCTTC.

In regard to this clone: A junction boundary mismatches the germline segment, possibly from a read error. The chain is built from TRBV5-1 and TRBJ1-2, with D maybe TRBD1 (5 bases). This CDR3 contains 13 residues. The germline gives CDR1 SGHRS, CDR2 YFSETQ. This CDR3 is CASSLAGARGYTF. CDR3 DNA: TGTGCCAGCAGCTTGGCCGGGGCTCGGGGCTACACCTTC.

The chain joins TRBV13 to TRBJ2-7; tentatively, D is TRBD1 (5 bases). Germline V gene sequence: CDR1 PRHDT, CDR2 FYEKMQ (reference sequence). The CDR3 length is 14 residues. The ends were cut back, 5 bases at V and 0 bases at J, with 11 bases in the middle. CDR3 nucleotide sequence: TGTGCCAGCAGCCCAGGGTTGAGCTCCTACGAGCAGTACTTC. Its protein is CASSPGLSSYEQYF.

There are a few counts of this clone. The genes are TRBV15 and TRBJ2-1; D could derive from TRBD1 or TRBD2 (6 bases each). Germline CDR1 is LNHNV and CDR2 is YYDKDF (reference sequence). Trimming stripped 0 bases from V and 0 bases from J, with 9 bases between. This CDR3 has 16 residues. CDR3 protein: CATSRDRGRSYNEQFF. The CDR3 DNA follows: TGTGCCACCAGCAGAGATCGGGGGCGCTCCTACAATGAGCAGTTCTTC.

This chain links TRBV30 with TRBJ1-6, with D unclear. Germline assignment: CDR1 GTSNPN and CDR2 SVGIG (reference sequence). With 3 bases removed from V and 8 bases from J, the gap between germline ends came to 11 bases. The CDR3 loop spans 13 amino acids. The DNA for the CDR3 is TGTGCCTGGAGATGGGCCACCGATTCACCCCTCCACTTT. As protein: CAWRWATDSPLHF.

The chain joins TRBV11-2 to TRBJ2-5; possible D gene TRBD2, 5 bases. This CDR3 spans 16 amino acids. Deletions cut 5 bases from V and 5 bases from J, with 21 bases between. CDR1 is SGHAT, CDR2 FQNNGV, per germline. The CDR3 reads CASSLFGTRPWETQYF. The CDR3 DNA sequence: TGTGCCAGCAGCCTCTTCGGCACTAGACCTTGGGAGACCCAGTACTTC. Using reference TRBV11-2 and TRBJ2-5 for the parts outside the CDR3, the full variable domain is EAGVAQSPRYKIIEKRQSVAFWCNPISGHATLYWYQQILGQGPKLLIQFQNNGVVDDSQLPKDRFSAERLKGVDSTLKIQPAKLEDSAVYLCASSLFGTRPWETQYFGPGTRLLVL.

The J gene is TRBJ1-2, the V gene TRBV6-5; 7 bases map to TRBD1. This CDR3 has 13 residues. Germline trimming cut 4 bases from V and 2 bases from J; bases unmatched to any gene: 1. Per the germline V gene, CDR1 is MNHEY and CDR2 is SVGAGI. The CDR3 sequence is CASSLTGNYGYTF. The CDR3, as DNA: TGTGCCAGCAGTTTGACAGGGAACTATGGCTACACCTTC.

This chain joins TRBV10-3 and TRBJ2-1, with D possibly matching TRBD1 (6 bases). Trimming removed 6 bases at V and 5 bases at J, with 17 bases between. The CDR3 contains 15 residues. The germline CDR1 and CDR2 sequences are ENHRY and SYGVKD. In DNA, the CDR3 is TGTGCCATCAGCGACAGGAAAAGTACAAACAATGAGCAGTTCTTC. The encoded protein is CAISDRKSTNNEQFF.

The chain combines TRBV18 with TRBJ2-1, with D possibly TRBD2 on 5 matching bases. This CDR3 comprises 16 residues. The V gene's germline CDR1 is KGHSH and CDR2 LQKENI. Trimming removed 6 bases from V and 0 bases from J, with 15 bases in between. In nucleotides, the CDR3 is TGTGCCAGCTCGAAAGGCTCGGGAAGCTCCTACAATGAGCAGTTCTTC. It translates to CASSKGSGSSYNEQFF.

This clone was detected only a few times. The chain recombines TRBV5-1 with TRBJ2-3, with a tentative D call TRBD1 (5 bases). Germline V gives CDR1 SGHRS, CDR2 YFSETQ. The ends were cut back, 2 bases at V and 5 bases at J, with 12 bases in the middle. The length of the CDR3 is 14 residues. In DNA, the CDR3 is TGCGCCAGCAGCTTAAGGGGCCTGGAAGATACGCAGTATTTT. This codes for CASSLRGLEDTQYF.